One and the same sample provided the 20 T cell receptor beta chains below, sequenced in a study of T cells in Graves' hyperthyroidism and ophthalmopathy. RNA transcripts provided the source from which TCR beta CDR3 regions were amplified. HTBI primers were the set used in a first-round RT-PCR of the TCR CDR3. MiXCR, applied by TCRdb to the multiplex PCR reads, yields one record per CDR3 protein. The sample lists 250,000 to 300,000 distinct CDR3 sequences; around a fifth were seen once. Specimen: blood. Source of these receptors: a man between 50 and 59 years old with Graves' ophthalmopathy.

The genes are TRBV11-2 and TRBJ2-7; the match to TRBD2 covers 9 bases. The ends lost 5 bases at V and 0 bases at J; junction bases unmatched: 5. The CDR3 covers 15 residues. Germline V gene sequence: CDR1 SGHAT, CDR2 FQNNGV. The DNA for the CDR3 is TGTGCCAGCAGCCCGCTAGCGGGAATCTCCTACGAGCAGTACTTC. It codes for CASSPLAGISYEQYF.

The chain joins TRBV15 to TRBJ2-7; 7 nucleotides agree with TRBD2. This CDR3 has 15 residues. Germline V gives CDR1 LNHNV, CDR2 YYDKDF (reference sequence). V lost 5 bases to trimming and J lost 5 bases; unmatched junction nucleotides: 12. The CDR3 here is CATSGDRGRADEQYF. The CDR3, as DNA: TGTGCCACCAGCGGTGATCGCGGGAGAGCCGACGAGCAGTACTTC.

At least ten counts were recorded for this clonotype. The V and J genes are TRBV10-3 and TRBJ2-2; TRBD2 matches 10 bases. CDR1 and CDR2 (germline): ENHRY, SYGVKD. Losses at the gene ends were 6 bases for V and 4 bases for J; bases not matched to a gene: 8. This CDR3 is built from 16 residues. The CDR3 here is CAISQGTSAFTGELFF. The DNA of the CDR3 is TGTGCCATCAGCCAAGGGACTAGCGCCTTCACCGGGGAGCTGTTTTTT.

At least ten counts were recorded for this clonotype. This chain connects TRBV18 to TRBJ1-1; D not certain. The CDR3 contains 13 residues. In germline, CDR1 is KGHSH, CDR2 LQKENI. Trimming stripped 3 bases from V and 3 bases from J, with 8 bases between. CDR3 amino acids: CASSPHQDTEAFF. The CDR3 DNA reads TGTGCCAGCTCACCGCACCAGGACACTGAAGCTTTCTTT.

The DNA for the CDR3 is TGTGCCAGCAGCTCAGACAGAGCAACTAATGAAAAACTGTTTTTT. Translating gives CASSSDRATNEKLFF. The gene calls are TRBV5-4 and TRBJ1-4; a weak D match, TRBD1 (5 bases). The CDR3 spans 15 residues. Trimming left V 3 bases short and J 0 bases short, with 9 bases between. Germline CDR1 reads SGHNT; CDR2 reads YYREEE (reference sequence).

This clonotype was seen at least ten times. The rearrangement links TRBV5-1 to TRBJ1-1; no definite D call. Germline loops: CDR1 SGHRS, CDR2 YFSETQ. The CDR3 covers 14 residues. V shed 2 bases and J shed 3 bases, with 11 bases lying between them. The CDR3 here is CASSFEGEYTEAFF. CDR3 coding DNA: TGCGCCAGCAGCTTCGAGGGTGAGTACACTGAAGCTTTCTTT.

Worth noting for this clonotype: This may come from a read error, since a much larger clone is one base off. CDR3 protein: CASSFEKPTGELFF. CDR3 in DNA: TGTGCCAGCAGCTTCGAAAAGCCCACCGGGGAGCTGTTTTTT. This chain joins TRBV11-2 and TRBJ2-2; D gene uncertain. CDR1 and CDR2 from the germline V gene are SGHAT and FQNNGV. V was shortened by 3 bases and J by 4 bases, with 9 bases between the two germline ends. The CDR3 is 14 residues long.

This clonotype was counted a single time. The chain uses TRBV19 and TRBJ2-3; 9 bases fit TRBD1. Trimming removed 7 bases from V and 5 bases from J; junction bases left unmatched: 10. The CDR3 consists of 15 residues. Germline CDR1 is LNHDA and CDR2 is SQIVND (reference sequence). As DNA, the CDR3 is TGTGCCAGTAAAGTACAGGGGGCGCTAGGAGATACGCAGTATTTT. Translated, it gives CASKVQGALGDTQYF.

The table lists this clonotype with many counts. V gene TRBV12-3 or TRBV12-4 combines with J gene TRBJ2-6; unclear D gene. The CDR3 has 16 amino acids. Deletions cut 5 bases from V and 0 bases from J, with 11 bases between. CDR3 region: CASSPGVPSGANVLTF. The DNA of the CDR3 is TGTGCCAGCAGTCCTGGGGTACCCTCTGGGGCCAACGTCCTGACTTTC.

This clonotype was recorded at least ten times. The rearrangement links TRBV3-1 to TRBJ2-1, with TRBD1 identical over 11 bases. Germline CDR1 and CDR2: LGHDT and YNNKEL (reference sequence). CDR3 length: 18 residues. With V trimmed by 6 bases and J by 0 bases, 10 bases remained unmatched. In DNA, the CDR3 is TGTGCCAGCAGTCCGGGACAGGGGGAGGTGGGCTCCTACAATGAGCAGTTCTTC. Translated: CASSPGQGEVGSYNEQFF.

This clonotype was detected a few times. This chain connects TRBV27 to TRBJ2-4; TRBD2 aligns across 8 bases. The germline CDR1 and CDR2 sequences are MNHEY and SMNVEV (reference sequence). The CDR3 sequence is 16 residues long. Losses at the gene ends were 1 base for V and 5 bases for J; bases not matched to a gene: 7. The chain's CDR3 is CASSLLAGGPQNIQYF. The CDR3 coding sequence is TGTGCCAGCAGTTTATTGGCGGGAGGACCCCAAAACATTCAGTACTTC.

The chain is built from TRBV13 and TRBJ2-7; TRBD2 matches 13 bases. Trimming cost V 1 base and J 2 bases; bases outside gene matches: 2. Germline CDR1 PRHDT, CDR2 FYEKMQ (reference sequence). This CDR3 spans 16 amino acids. The DNA for the CDR3 is TGTGCCAGCAGCTTAGTTACTAGCGGGAGGGCCTACGAGCAGTACTTC. The encoded protein is CASSLVTSGRAYEQYF.

For the CDR3, the DNA is TGTGCCAGCAGTGAAACAGGGCAAAACATTCAGTACTTC. This codes for CASSETGQNIQYF. This sequence joins TRBV6-1 and TRBJ2-4; D perhaps matches TRBD1 (6 bases). Per germline, CDR1 MNHNS and CDR2 SASEGT. This CDR3 region has 13 residues. V was clipped by 2 bases and J by 5 bases, with 7 bases between them.

This clonotype has ten or more counts. The rearrangement links TRBV3-1 to TRBJ2-1; D gene ambiguous. Deletions cut 6 bases from V and 5 bases from J, with 5 bases between. Germline V gene lookup returns CDR1 LGHDT and CDR2 YNNKEL (reference sequence). This CDR3 has 11 amino acids. The CDR3 reads CASRRNNEQFF. Written as DNA, the CDR3 is TGTGCCAGCAGACGCAACAATGAGCAGTTCTTC.

The table lists this clonotype with a few counts. This chain uses TRBV19 with TRBJ1-5, with D uncertain. From germline, CDR1 is LNHDA and CDR2 SQIVND (reference sequence). Trimming pared 7 bases from V and 7 bases from J, leaving 11 bases between. The CDR3 is made up of 12 amino acids. Here the CDR3 reads CASTISRQPQHF. As DNA, the CDR3 is TGTGCCAGTACCATAAGTCGGCAGCCCCAGCATTTT.

The V gene is TRBV6-1, the J gene TRBJ1-1; a weak D match, TRBD1 (5 bases). Per the germline V gene, CDR1 is MNHNS and CDR2 is SASEGT. The CDR3 extends over 13 amino acids. V lost 6 bases, J lost 4 bases, and 12 bases lay in between. The CDR3 nucleotides read TGTGCCAGCAGCCCTATGGGGGGCACTGAAGCTTTCTTT. This translates into CASSPMGGTEAFF.

This clonotype was counted many times. The V call is TRBV30, the J call TRBJ2-3; D is tentatively TRBD1 or TRBD2 (5 bases each). The CDR3 spans 15 residues. V shed 0 bases and J shed 0 bases, with 10 bases lying between them. Germline CDR1 reads GTSNPN; CDR2 reads SVGIG (reference sequence). The CDR3 DNA follows: TGTGCCTGGAGTGTCGGGACGCCTAGCACAGATACGCAGTATTTT. Protein sequence: CAWSVGTPSTDTQYF. Complete variable domain (other parts from reference TRBV30 and TRBJ2-3): SQTIHQWPATLVQPVGSPLSLECTVEGTSNPNLYWYRQAAGRGLQLLFYSVGIGQISSEVPQNLSASRPQDRQFILSSKKLLLSDSGFYLCAWSVGTPSTDTQYFGPGTRLTVL.

This chain connects TRBV24-1 to TRBJ2-5, with D maybe TRBD1 (7 bases). The CDR3 has 13 amino acids. Per germline, CDR1 KGHDR and CDR2 SFDVKD. V was cut by 3 bases and J by 5 bases, with 9 bases left in between. The CDR3 protein is CATSDGGGETQYF. As DNA, the CDR3 is TGTGCCACCAGTGATGGAGGGGGCGAGACCCAGTACTTC.

This clonotype has just a few counts. This chain joins TRBV28 and TRBJ2-5; D gene uncertain. Trimming stripped 4 bases from V and 4 bases from J, with 7 bases between. The CDR3 runs 12 residues. Germline V gene data show CDR1 as MDHEN and CDR2 as SYDVKM. For the CDR3, the DNA is TGTGCCAGCAGTTATTACGGAGAGACCCAGTACTTC. This gives the protein CASSYYGETQYF.

The J gene is TRBJ2-3, the V gene TRBV29-1; D is uncertain. Trimming cost V 6 bases and J 4 bases, with 17 bases left between them. The CDR3 has 14 residues. Germline CDR1 reads SQVTM; CDR2 reads ANQGSEA. DNA for the CDR3: TGCAGCGTCGAGCACGGAAGTGGGGCAGATACGCAGTATTTT. The encoded protein is CSVEHGSGADTQYF.